The source of this T cell receptor beta chain is a study of T cell repertoires in cytomegalovirus infection. Study context: Indicated by public TCR beta signatures were CMV infection and matching HLA type. Points from the study as a whole: Clonotype analysis showed dominance of the ex vivo response by HLA-C-restricted CMV-specific TCR beta clonotypes. Identification of carriers of CMV plus the relevant HLA was performed using cumulative public TCR beta family frequency.

TCRdb re-derived calls from the reads in MiXCR, one entry per CDR3 protein. Among around 130,000 distinct CDR3 sequences listed, about 10% were seen once. Deletions cut 3 bases from V and 3 bases from J, with 13 bases between. Germline assignment: CDR1 SGHAT and CDR2 FQNNGV. The CDR3 covers 15 residues. About this clonotype itself: The antigen is not known. This may be a read error: a much more frequent sequence differs by one nucleotide. The CDR3 does not end in the conserved phenylalanine or tryptophan, so this is likely a read error.

The sample consisted of PBMCs. The chain carries TRBV11-2 and TRBJ2-3; tentatively, D is TRBD2 (6 bases). This clonotype was sampled from a human donor in good health (CMV status not recorded). Some clones in this sample may be carry-over from other donors' samples. CDR3 region: CASSFKTRGTDTQYL. The CDR3 coding sequence is TGTGCCAGCAGCTTTAAGACCCGGGGGACAGATACGCAGTATTTA.